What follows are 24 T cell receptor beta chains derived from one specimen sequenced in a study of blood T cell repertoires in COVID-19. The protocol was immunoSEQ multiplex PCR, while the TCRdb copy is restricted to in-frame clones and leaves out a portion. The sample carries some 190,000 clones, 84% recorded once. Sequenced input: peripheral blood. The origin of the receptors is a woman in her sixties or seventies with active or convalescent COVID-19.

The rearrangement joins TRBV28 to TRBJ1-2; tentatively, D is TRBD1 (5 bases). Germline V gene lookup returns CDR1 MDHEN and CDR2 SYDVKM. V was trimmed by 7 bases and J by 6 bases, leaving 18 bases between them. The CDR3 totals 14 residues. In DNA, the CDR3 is TGTGCCAGCACCTTGGACACTGGGGGGGATGGCTACACCTTC. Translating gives CASTLDTGGDGYTF.

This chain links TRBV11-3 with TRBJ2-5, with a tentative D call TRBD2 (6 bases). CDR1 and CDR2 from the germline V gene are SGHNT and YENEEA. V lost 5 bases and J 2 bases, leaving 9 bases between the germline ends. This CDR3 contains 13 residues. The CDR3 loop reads CASSRDSQETQYF. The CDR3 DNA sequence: TGTGCCAGCAGCCGGGACTCTCAAGAGACCCAGTACTTC.

The CDR3 DNA reads TGTGCCAGCAGTTTCAGGGGGTTTTCACCCCTCCACTTT. Translated: CASSFRGFSPLHF. The chain employs TRBV28 and TRBJ1-6; 7 bases agree with TRBD1. Germline V gene sequence: CDR1 MDHEN, CDR2 SYDVKM. J gave up 9 bases and V 3 bases, and 2 bases lay outside the gene matches. The CDR3 runs 13 residues. Looking up the rest from reference TRBV28 and TRBJ1-6 gives the full variable domain: DVKVTQSSRYLVKRTGEKVFLECVQDMDHENMFWYRQDPGLGLRLIYFSYDVKMKEKGDIPEGYSVSREKKERFSLILESASTNQTSMYLCASSFRGFSPLHFGNGTRLTVT.

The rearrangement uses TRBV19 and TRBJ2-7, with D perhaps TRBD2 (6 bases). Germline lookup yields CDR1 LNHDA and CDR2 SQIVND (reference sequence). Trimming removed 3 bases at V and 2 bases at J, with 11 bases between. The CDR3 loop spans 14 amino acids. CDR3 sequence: CASSIGGATYEQYF. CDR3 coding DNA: TGTGCCAGTAGTATCGGGGGAGCGACCTACGAGCAGTACTTC. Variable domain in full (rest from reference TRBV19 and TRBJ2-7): DGGITQSPKYLFRKEGQNVTLSCEQNLNHDAMYWYRQDPGQGLRLIYYSQIVNDFQKGDIAEGYSVSREKKESFPLTVTSAQKNPTAFYLCASSIGGATYEQYFGPGTRLTVT.

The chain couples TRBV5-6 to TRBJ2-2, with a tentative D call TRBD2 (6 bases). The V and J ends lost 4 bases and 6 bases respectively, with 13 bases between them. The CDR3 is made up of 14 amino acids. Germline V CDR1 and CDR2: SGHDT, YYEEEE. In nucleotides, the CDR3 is TGTGCCAGCAGCCTGGAGTGGGGGGCCGGGGAGCTGTTTTTT. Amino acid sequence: CASSLEWGAGELFF.

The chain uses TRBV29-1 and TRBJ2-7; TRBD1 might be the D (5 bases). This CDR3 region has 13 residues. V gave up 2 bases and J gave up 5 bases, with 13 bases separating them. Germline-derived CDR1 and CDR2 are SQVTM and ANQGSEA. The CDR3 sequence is CSVENGARNEQYF. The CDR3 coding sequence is TGCAGCGTTGAAAATGGGGCTAGGAACGAGCAGTACTTC.

Written as DNA, the CDR3 is TGCGCCAGCAGCTTGGGATGGCAGTACACTGAAGCTTTCTTT. Encoded protein: CASSLGWQYTEAFF. The chain carries TRBV5-1 and TRBJ1-1; D remains unclear. The V gene lost 0 bases and the J gene lost 3 bases, with 9 bases spanning the gap. The germline V gene has CDR1 SGHRS and CDR2 YFSETQ. The CDR3 runs 14 residues.

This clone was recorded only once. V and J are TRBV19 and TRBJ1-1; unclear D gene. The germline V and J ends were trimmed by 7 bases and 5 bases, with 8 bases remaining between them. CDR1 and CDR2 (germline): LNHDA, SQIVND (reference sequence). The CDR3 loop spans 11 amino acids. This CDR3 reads CASTTRTEAFF. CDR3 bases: TGTGCCAGTACCACGAGGACTGAAGCTTTCTTT.

CDR3 region: CASSPRQDRGEETQYF. CDR3 bases: TGTGCCAGCAGCCCACGGCAGGACAGGGGGGAAGAGACCCAGTACTTC. The rearrangement links TRBV11-2 to TRBJ2-5; TRBD1 matches 10 bases. Germline V gives CDR1 SGHAT, CDR2 FQNNGV. The CDR3 has 16 residues. J gave up 3 bases and V 5 bases, and 9 bases lay outside the gene matches.

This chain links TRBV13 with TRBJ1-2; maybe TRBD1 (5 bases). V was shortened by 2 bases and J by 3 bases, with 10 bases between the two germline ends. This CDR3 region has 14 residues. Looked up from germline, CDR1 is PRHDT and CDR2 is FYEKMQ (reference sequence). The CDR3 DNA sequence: TGTGCCAGCAGCTTAACTGGCAGGGACTATGGCTACACCTTC. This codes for CASSLTGRDYGYTF.

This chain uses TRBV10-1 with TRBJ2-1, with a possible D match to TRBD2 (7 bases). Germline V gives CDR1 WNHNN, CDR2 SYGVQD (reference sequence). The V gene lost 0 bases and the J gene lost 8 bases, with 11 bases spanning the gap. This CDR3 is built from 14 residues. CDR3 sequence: CASSESLRGHEQFF. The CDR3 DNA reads TGCGCCAGCAGTGAGTCCCTGCGGGGGCATGAGCAGTTCTTC.

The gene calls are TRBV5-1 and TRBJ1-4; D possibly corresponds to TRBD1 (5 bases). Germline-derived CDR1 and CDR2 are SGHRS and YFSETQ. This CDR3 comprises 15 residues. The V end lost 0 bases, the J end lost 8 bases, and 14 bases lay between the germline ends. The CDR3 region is CASSLEGLGAEKLFF. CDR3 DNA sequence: TGCGCCAGCAGCTTGGAAGGGCTTGGGGCGGAAAAACTGTTTTTT.

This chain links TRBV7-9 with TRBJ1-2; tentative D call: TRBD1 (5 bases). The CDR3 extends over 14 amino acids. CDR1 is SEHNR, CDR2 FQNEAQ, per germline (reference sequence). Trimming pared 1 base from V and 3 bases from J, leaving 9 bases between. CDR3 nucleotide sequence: TGTGCCAGCAGCTTAGGGGGAGGGGACTATGGCTACACCTTC. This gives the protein CASSLGGGDYGYTF.

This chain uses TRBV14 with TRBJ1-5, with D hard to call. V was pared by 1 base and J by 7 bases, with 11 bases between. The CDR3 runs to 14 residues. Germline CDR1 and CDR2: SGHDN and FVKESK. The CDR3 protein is CASSQGAAGQPQHF. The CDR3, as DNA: TGTGCCAGCAGCCAAGGTGCAGCGGGGCAGCCCCAGCATTTT.

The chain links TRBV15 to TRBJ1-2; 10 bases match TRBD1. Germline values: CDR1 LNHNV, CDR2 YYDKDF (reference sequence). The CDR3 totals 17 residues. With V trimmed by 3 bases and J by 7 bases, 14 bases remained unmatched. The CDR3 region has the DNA TGTGCCACCAGCAGCCCCGGTGACAGGGGGCGCTTCGGTGGCTACACCTTC. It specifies CATSSPGDRGRFGGYTF.

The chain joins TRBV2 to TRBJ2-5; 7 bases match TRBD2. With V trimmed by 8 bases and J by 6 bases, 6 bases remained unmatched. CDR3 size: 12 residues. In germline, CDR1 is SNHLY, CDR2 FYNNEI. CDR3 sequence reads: CASGRGGKTQYF. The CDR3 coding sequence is TGTGCCAGCGGGAGGGGCGGAAAGACCCAGTACTTC.

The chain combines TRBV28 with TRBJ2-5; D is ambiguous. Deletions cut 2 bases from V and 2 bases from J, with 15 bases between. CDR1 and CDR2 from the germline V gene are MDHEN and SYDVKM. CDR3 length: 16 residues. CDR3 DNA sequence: TGTGCCAGCAGTTTAAGACGGGTTGGATTTCAAGAGACCCAGTACTTC. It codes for CASSLRRVGFQETQYF.

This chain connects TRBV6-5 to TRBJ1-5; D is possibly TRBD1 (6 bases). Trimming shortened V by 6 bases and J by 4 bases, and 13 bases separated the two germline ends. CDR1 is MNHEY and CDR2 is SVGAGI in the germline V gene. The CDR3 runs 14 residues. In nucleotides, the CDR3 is TGTGCCAGCAGATCAAGGGGGGGAAATCAGCCCCAGCATTTT. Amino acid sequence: CASRSRGGNQPQHF.

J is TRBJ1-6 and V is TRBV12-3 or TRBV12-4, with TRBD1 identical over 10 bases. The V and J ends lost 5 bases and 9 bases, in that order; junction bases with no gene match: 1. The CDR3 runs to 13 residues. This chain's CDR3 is CASSGTGVSPLHF. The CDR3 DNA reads TGTGCCAGCAGTGGGACAGGGGTTTCACCCCTCCACTTT.

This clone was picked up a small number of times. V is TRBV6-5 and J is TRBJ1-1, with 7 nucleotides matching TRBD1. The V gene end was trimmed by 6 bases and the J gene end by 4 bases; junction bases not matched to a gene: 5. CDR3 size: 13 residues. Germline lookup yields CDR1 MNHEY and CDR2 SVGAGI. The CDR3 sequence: CASRVGQVTEAFF. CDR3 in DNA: TGTGCCAGCAGGGTCGGACAGGTCACTGAAGCTTTCTTT.

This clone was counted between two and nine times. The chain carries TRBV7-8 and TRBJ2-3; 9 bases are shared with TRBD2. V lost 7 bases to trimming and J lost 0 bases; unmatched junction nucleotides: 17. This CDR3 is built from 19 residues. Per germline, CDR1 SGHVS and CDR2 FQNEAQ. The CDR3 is CASTTAGTSWEGSTDTQYF. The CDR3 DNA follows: TGTGCCAGCACCACCGCCGGGACTAGCTGGGAGGGGAGCACAGATACGCAGTATTTT.

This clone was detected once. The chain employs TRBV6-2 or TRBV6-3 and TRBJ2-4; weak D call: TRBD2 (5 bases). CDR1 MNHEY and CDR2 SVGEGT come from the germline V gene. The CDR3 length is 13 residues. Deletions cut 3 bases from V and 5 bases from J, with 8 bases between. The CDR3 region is CASSYGGQNIQYF. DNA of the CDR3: TGTGCCAGCAGTTATGGAGGCCAAAACATTCAGTACTTC.

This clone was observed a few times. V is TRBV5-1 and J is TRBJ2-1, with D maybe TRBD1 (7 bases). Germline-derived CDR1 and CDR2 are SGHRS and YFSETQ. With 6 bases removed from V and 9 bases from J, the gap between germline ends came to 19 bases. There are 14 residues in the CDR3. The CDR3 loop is CASTGGQGGGEQFF. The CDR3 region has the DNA TGCGCCAGCACAGGGGGGCAGGGAGGTGGTGAGCAGTTCTTC.

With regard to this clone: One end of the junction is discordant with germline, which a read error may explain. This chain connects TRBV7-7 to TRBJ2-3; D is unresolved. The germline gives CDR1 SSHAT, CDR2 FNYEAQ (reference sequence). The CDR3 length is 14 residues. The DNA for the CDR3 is TGTGCTAGCAGCATATCCGGGTTCGCAGATACGCAGTATTTT. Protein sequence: CASSISGFADTQYF.